This is a list of T cell receptor beta chains from one sample in a study of T cell changes during pregnancy in multiple sclerosis. Profiled with immunoSEQ multiplex PCR; TCRdb holds only in-frame clones, not every one. The data hold around 78,000 clones, with about nine tenths observed a single time. Sequenced material: peripheral blood, taken in the third trimester of pregnancy. The receptors derive from a female donor in good health, enrolled as a control in a pregnancy study. Each CDR3 is given with its conserved first and last residue. The D gene is left open where the match is weak. Where a row states a size, it is once, few, many or the class of an expanded clone; other rows omit it.

cdr3_nt: TGCGCCAGCAGCCACGCGGGACAGGGCTACGAGCAGTACTTC; cdr3_aa: CASSHAGQGYEQYF; j_call: TRBJ2-7; d_call: TRBD1; clone_size: -; v_call: TRBV4-1; cdr3_length: 14
cdr3_nt: TGTGCCAGCAGCTTTTACAGCGGGGGTACTGAAGCTTTCTTT; cdr3_aa: CASSFYSGGTEAFF; j_call: TRBJ1-1; d_call: -; clone_size: once; v_call: TRBV5-6; cdr3_length: 14
cdr3_nt: TGTGCCAGCACCTACCGCTCCCAGACAGCCGCGGGGGCTTTCTTT; cdr3_aa: CASTYRSQTAAGAFF; j_call: TRBJ1-1; d_call: -; clone_size: -; v_call: TRBV6-1; cdr3_length: 15
cdr3_nt: TGTGCCAGCAGTTTGGGACAGGGATCCACTGAAGCTTTCTTT; cdr3_aa: CASSLGQGSTEAFF; j_call: TRBJ1-1; d_call: TRBD1; clone_size: -; v_call: TRBV27; cdr3_length: 14
cdr3_nt: TGTGCCAGCCGGGACATATCCTCTGGAAACACCATATATTTT; cdr3_aa: CASRDISSGNTIYF; j_call: TRBJ1-3; d_call: -; clone_size: -; v_call: TRBV27; cdr3_length: 14
cdr3_nt: TGTGCCAGCAGCAACAGGGCCCACGAGCAGTACTTC; cdr3_aa: CASSNRAHEQYF; j_call: TRBJ2-7; d_call: -; clone_size: once; v_call: TRBV6-5; cdr3_length: 12
cdr3_nt: TGTGCCAGCAGTTTGGCAGGTTTGGGGGGGCAACAGCCCCAGCATTTT; cdr3_aa: CASSLAGLGGQQPQHF; j_call: TRBJ1-5; d_call: -; clone_size: once; v_call: TRBV28; cdr3_length: 16
cdr3_nt: TGTGCTAGTGGTTGGGGACAGAGCCAAGAGACCCAGTACTTC; cdr3_aa: CASGWGQSQETQYF; j_call: TRBJ2-5; d_call: TRBD1; clone_size: -; v_call: TRBV12-5; cdr3_length: 14
cdr3_nt: TGTGCCAGCTCACCGGGACTGGGGGGACCGACAGATACGCAGTATTTT; cdr3_aa: CASSPGLGGPTDTQYF; j_call: TRBJ2-3; d_call: -; clone_size: -; v_call: TRBV18; cdr3_length: 16
cdr3_nt: TGCGCCAGCAGCCAAGACTACAGGGCCCACTACGAGCAGTACTTC; cdr3_aa: CASSQDYRAHYEQYF; j_call: TRBJ2-7; d_call: -; clone_size: once; v_call: TRBV4-1; cdr3_length: 15
cdr3_nt: TGTGCCAGCAGCCCCTATGAAGATACAGACCAAAGCAATCAGCCCCAGCATTTT; cdr3_aa: CASSPYEDTDQSNQPQHF; j_call: TRBJ1-5; d_call: -; clone_size: -; v_call: TRBV7-9; cdr3_length: 18
cdr3_nt: TGTGCCAGCAGACAGGGGGCGCGGGCTTTCTTT; cdr3_aa: CASRQGARAFF; j_call: TRBJ1-1; d_call: TRBD1; clone_size: -; v_call: TRBV6-6; cdr3_length: 11
cdr3_nt: TGTGCCAGCAGTGAGGGTAGCGGGGGAGCAGATACGCAGTATTTT; cdr3_aa: CASSEGSGGADTQYF; j_call: TRBJ2-3; d_call: TRBD2; clone_size: -; v_call: TRBV6-4; cdr3_length: 15
cdr3_nt: TGCGCCAGCAGCGGGGGGGTAAGGGCAGGGGTGAACACTGAAGCTTTCTTT; cdr3_aa: CASSGGVRAGVNTEAFF; j_call: TRBJ1-1; d_call: -; clone_size: -; v_call: TRBV5-1; cdr3_length: 17
cdr3_nt: TGTGCCAGCAGCCCACGAGGGGGGGATCTCTACGAGCAGTACTTC; cdr3_aa: CASSPRGGDLYEQYF; j_call: TRBJ2-7; d_call: -; clone_size: -; v_call: TRBV7-9; cdr3_length: 15
cdr3_nt: TGTGCCAGCAGTCGCCGGCTAGGGGTGGAAGATACGCAGTATTTT; cdr3_aa: CASSRRLGVEDTQYF; j_call: TRBJ2-3; d_call: -; clone_size: -; v_call: TRBV2; cdr3_length: 15
cdr3_nt: TGTGCCAGCAGTTTAAGGGGAATCAATGAGCAGTTCTTC; cdr3_aa: CASSLRGINEQFF; j_call: TRBJ2-1; d_call: -; clone_size: -; v_call: TRBV27; cdr3_length: 13
cdr3_nt: TGCGCCAGCAGCCAGGCCCGACGTACCTCAGGGATCCATGAGCAGTTCTTC; cdr3_aa: CASSQARRTSGIHEQFF; j_call: TRBJ2-1; d_call: -; clone_size: -; v_call: TRBV4-1; cdr3_length: 17
cdr3_nt: TGTGCCAGCAGTGGCAGGGTTTTTGAGACCCAGTACTTC; cdr3_aa: CASSGRVFETQYF; j_call: TRBJ2-5; d_call: -; clone_size: -; v_call: TRBV6-1; cdr3_length: 13
cdr3_nt: TGTGCCAGCAGCTTAGGAAGGGGCCCAGATACGCAGTATTTT; cdr3_aa: CASSLGRGPDTQYF; j_call: TRBJ2-3; d_call: -; clone_size: -; v_call: TRBV11-2; cdr3_length: 14
cdr3_nt: TGTGCCAGCAGTCCCGGTGGCTATGGCTACACCTTC; cdr3_aa: CASSPGGYGYTF; j_call: TRBJ1-2; d_call: -; clone_size: few; v_call: TRBV28; cdr3_length: 12
cdr3_nt: TGTGCCAGCTCACCCGAGCAGGGGGCGGACAATGAGCAGTTCTTC; cdr3_aa: CASSPEQGADNEQFF; j_call: TRBJ2-1; d_call: TRBD1; clone_size: -; v_call: TRBV18; cdr3_length: 15
cdr3_nt: TGTGCCAGCAGTGCCTCACGGGGCTACACCTTC; cdr3_aa: CASSASRGYTF; j_call: TRBJ1-2; d_call: -; clone_size: -; v_call: TRBV6-6; cdr3_length: 11
cdr3_nt: TGTGCCTGGACTCTCCTGGGGGGGATCACTGAAGCTTTCTTT; cdr3_aa: CAWTLLGGITEAFF; j_call: TRBJ1-1; d_call: -; clone_size: -; v_call: TRBV30; cdr3_length: 14
cdr3_nt: TGTGCCAGCAGCCCCGGGCAGGGGATCTATGGCTACACCTTC; cdr3_aa: CASSPGQGIYGYTF; j_call: TRBJ1-2; d_call: -; clone_size: once; v_call: TRBV6-1; cdr3_length: 14
cdr3_nt: TGTGCTAGTGCCAAACCCGAGACCAGGGGCCCCACTGAAGCTTTCTTT; cdr3_aa: CASAKPETRGPTEAFF; j_call: TRBJ1-1; d_call: -; clone_size: -; v_call: TRBV12-5; cdr3_length: 16
cdr3_nt: TGTGCCAGCTCGCGCGACAGGGGACTGTACGACAAAAACATTCAGTACTTC; cdr3_aa: CASSRDRGLYDKNIQYF; j_call: TRBJ2-4; d_call: TRBD1; clone_size: -; v_call: TRBV18; cdr3_length: 17
cdr3_nt: TGCGCCAGCAGCCAGTCGACAGGGGGCACTGGGGCCAACGTCCTGACTTTC; cdr3_aa: CASSQSTGGTGANVLTF; j_call: TRBJ2-6; d_call: TRBD1; clone_size: -; v_call: TRBV4-1; cdr3_length: 17
cdr3_nt: TGTGCCAGCAGCCTAATTGGGAGTGAGCAGTTCTTC; cdr3_aa: CASSLIGSEQFF; j_call: TRBJ2-1; d_call: -; clone_size: -; v_call: TRBV27; cdr3_length: 12
cdr3_nt: TGTGCCAGCTCAAGACAGCAGCCCACAGATACGCAGTATTTT; cdr3_aa: CASSRQQPTDTQYF; j_call: TRBJ2-3; d_call: -; clone_size: -; v_call: TRBV6-1; cdr3_length: 14
cdr3_nt: TGCGCCAGCAGCTCCGGGACTAGCGATACAGGGGTCTACGAGCAGTACTTC; cdr3_aa: CASSSGTSDTGVYEQYF; j_call: TRBJ2-7; d_call: TRBD2; clone_size: -; v_call: TRBV5-1; cdr3_length: 17
cdr3_nt: TGTGCCAGCAGCCGCGACCGGGGGGCTGAAGCTTTCTTT; cdr3_aa: CASSRDRGAEAFF; j_call: TRBJ1-1; d_call: -; clone_size: -; v_call: TRBV6-1; cdr3_length: 13
cdr3_nt: TGTGCCAGCAGCCTAAATGAAAAACTGTTTTTT; cdr3_aa: CASSLNEKLFF; j_call: TRBJ1-4; d_call: -; clone_size: -; v_call: TRBV7-9; cdr3_length: 11
cdr3_nt: TGTGCCAGCAGTTTTCTCGGGAACGATGAGCAGTTCTTC; cdr3_aa: CASSFLGNDEQFF; j_call: TRBJ2-1; d_call: -; clone_size: -; v_call: TRBV28; cdr3_length: 13
cdr3_nt: TGTGCCAGCAGTGACTCCGCGTCTTTTCAGGCGAACACTGAAGCTTTCTTT; cdr3_aa: CASSDSASFQANTEAFF; j_call: TRBJ1-1; d_call: -; clone_size: few; v_call: TRBV6-4; cdr3_length: 17
cdr3_nt: TGTGCCAGTAGTAAGGTGGGGCCGGTTAATCAGCCCCAGCATTTT; cdr3_aa: CASSKVGPVNQPQHF; j_call: TRBJ1-5; d_call: -; clone_size: -; v_call: TRBV19; cdr3_length: 15
cdr3_nt: TGTGCCAGCAGCTTACGGCGGGGGGCCCCCAACGAGCAGTACTTC; cdr3_aa: CASSLRRGAPNEQYF; j_call: TRBJ2-7; d_call: TRBD2; clone_size: -; v_call: TRBV11-2; cdr3_length: 15
cdr3_nt: TGTGCCTGGAGTGTACGGGGGGAGAGCACAGATACGCAGTATTTT; cdr3_aa: CAWSVRGESTDTQYF; j_call: TRBJ2-3; d_call: TRBD2; clone_size: -; v_call: TRBV30; cdr3_length: 15
cdr3_nt: TGTGCCAGCAGCTCCGGCCGCGCAGTAGCACAAGAGACCCAGTACTTC; cdr3_aa: CASSSGRAVAQETQYF; j_call: TRBJ2-5; d_call: -; clone_size: -; v_call: TRBV7-6; cdr3_length: 16
cdr3_nt: TGTGCCAGCAGTGGACAGGGGGCGCGGAATCAGCCCCAGCATTTT; cdr3_aa: CASSGQGARNQPQHF; j_call: TRBJ1-5; d_call: TRBD1; clone_size: -; v_call: TRBV2; cdr3_length: 15
cdr3_nt: TGCAGCGTCCAGACAGATCTGGATGAAAAACTGTTTTTT; cdr3_aa: CSVQTDLDEKLFF; j_call: TRBJ1-4; d_call: -; clone_size: few; v_call: TRBV29-1; cdr3_length: 13